This TCR beta chain was sequenced for a study of control samples from healthy donors and cancer patients. Germline V gives CDR1 SGHNT, CDR2 YYREEE (reference sequence). V was clipped by 4 bases and J by 4 bases; unmatched bases: 8. CDR3 size: 16 residues. Sequencing used immunoSEQ multiplex PCR; TCRdb keeps in-frame clones, though not all of them. The sample lists around 63,000 clones; more than 75% were seen once. Sequencing input: PBMCs. The sequence was obtained from a woman between 50 and 59 years old with head and neck cancer. The V call is TRBV5-4, the J call TRBJ1-6, with 7 bases matching TRBD1. CDR3 sequence: CASSPQPGQYNSPLHF. The CDR3 DNA reads as TGTGCCAGCAGCCCACAGCCGGGACAGTATAATTCACCCCTCCACTTT.